This entry lists 26 T cell receptor beta chains sequenced from one sample in a study of blood T cell repertoires in COVID-19. Sequencing used immunoSEQ multiplex PCR; TCRdb keeps in-frame clones, though not all of them. The top ten clones hold about 5.2% of a sample with about 300,000 clones, under 90% of them seen once. The sequencing input was PBMCs or T cells enriched from blood (not recorded which). Every receptor here comes from a man aged 55-75 years who had recovered from COVID-19.

The rearrangement joins TRBV6-1 to TRBJ2-3; 11 bases match TRBD1. Unmatched junction bases numbered 6, after V lost 4 bases and J lost 0 bases. Germline V CDR1 and CDR2: MNHNS, SASEGT. The CDR3 extends over 17 amino acids. CDR3 coding DNA: TGTGCCAGCAGTGTAACCGGGACAGGGGGAAGCACAGATACGCAGTATTTT. Residues: CASSVTGTGGSTDTQYF.

This clone was detected only once. CDR3: CASSDFRTGGTEAFF. CDR3 nucleotide sequence: TGTGCCAGCAGTGATTTTAGGACAGGGGGCACTGAAGCTTTCTTT. This chain joins TRBV25-1 and TRBJ1-1, with 10 bases aligning to TRBD1. J gave up 4 bases and V 3 bases, and 5 bases lay outside the gene matches. Germline V gene sequence: CDR1 MGHDK, CDR2 SYGVNS. The CDR3 runs to 15 residues.

This clone was picked up one time. The CDR3: CATSRGSTTQETQYF. Here the CDR3 DNA reads TGTGCCACCAGTAGAGGGTCAACAACCCAAGAGACCCAGTACTTC. V usage is TRBV24-1 and J usage is TRBJ2-5, with D possibly matching TRBD2 (5 bases). The CDR3 is 15 residues long. V was clipped by 6 bases and J by 1 base, with 14 bases between them. Looked up from germline, CDR1 is KGHDR and CDR2 is SFDVKD.

This CDR3 reads CASSGGEIIYNEQFF. CDR3 DNA sequence: TGTGCCAGCAGCGGGGGGGAGATTATTTACAATGAGCAGTTCTTC. V is TRBV9 and J is TRBJ2-1; a possible D gene is TRBD2 (6 bases). The V end lost 3 bases, the J end lost 4 bases, and 14 bases lay between the germline ends. This CDR3 comprises 15 residues. Germline loops: CDR1 SGDLS, CDR2 YYNGEE.

The gene calls are TRBV5-5 and TRBJ1-5; 7 bases fit TRBD1. The CDR3 runs 16 residues. J gave up 0 bases and V 4 bases, and 7 bases lay outside the gene matches. Germline values: CDR1 SGHKS, CDR2 YYEKEE (reference sequence). CDR3 bases: TGTGCCAGCAGCGGACCGGGACAGTATAGCAATCAGCCCCAGCATTTT. It codes for CASSGPGQYSNQPQHF.

The chain combines TRBV5-1 with TRBJ1-2; possible D gene TRBD1, 6 bases. Germline-derived CDR1 and CDR2 are SGHRS and YFSETQ. This CDR3 is built from 14 residues. V lost 0 bases to trimming and J lost 3 bases, with 9 bases between them. The CDR3 region is CASSLDRVDYGYTF. CDR3 nucleotides: TGCGCCAGCAGCTTGGACAGGGTTGACTATGGCTACACCTTC.

This chain joins TRBV28 and TRBJ1-5, with D unresolved. The CDR3 extends over 14 amino acids. The germline CDR1 and CDR2 sequences are MDHEN and SYDVKM. V gave up 5 bases and J gave up 1 base, with 9 bases separating them. The CDR3: CASSREMSNQPQHF. The CDR3 DNA follows: TGTGCCAGCAGTCGCGAGATGAGCAATCAGCCCCAGCATTTT. The whole variable domain, filled in from reference TRBV28 and TRBJ1-5, reads DVKVTQSSRYLVKRTGEKVFLECVQDMDHENMFWYRQDPGLGLRLIYFSYDVKMKEKGDIPEGYSVSREKKERFSLILESASTNQTSMYLCASSREMSNQPQHFGDGTRLSIL.

The chain recombines TRBV5-8 with TRBJ2-1, with D perhaps TRBD1 (5 bases). Germline CDR1 is SGHTS and CDR2 is YDEGEE. CDR3 length equals 16 residues. Between the trimmed V and J ends, which lost 4 bases and 0 bases, there was a span of 14 bases. This CDR3 reads CASSLIIGASYNEQFF. CDR3 nucleotides: TGTGCCAGCAGCCTTATCATTGGGGCCTCCTACAATGAGCAGTTCTTC.

The chain has TRBV3-1 (or the pseudogene TRBV3-2) and TRBJ1-4; TRBD1 matches 8 bases. J lost 8 bases, V lost 4 bases, and 3 bases had no gene match. The germline V gene has CDR1 LGHDT and CDR2 YNNKEL (reference sequence). The CDR3 is 13 amino acids. CDR3 sequence: CASSRGQGEKLFF. The CDR3 DNA follows: TGTGCCAGCAGCCGAGGACAGGGCGAAAAACTGTTTTTT.

The rearrangement uses TRBV5-8 and TRBJ1-1; D ambiguous. V was trimmed by 2 bases and J by 6 bases, leaving 11 bases between them. From germline, CDR1 is SGHTS and CDR2 YDEGEE. This CDR3 comprises 13 residues. The CDR3 sequence is CASSFGRVAEAFF. CDR3 in DNA: TGTGCCAGCAGCTTTGGGAGGGTAGCTGAAGCTTTCTTT.

The chain is built from TRBV28 and TRBJ1-4, with D perhaps matching TRBD1 (5 bases). There are 14 residues in the CDR3. V gave up 6 bases and J gave up 8 bases, with 16 bases separating them. Germline lookup yields CDR1 MDHEN and CDR2 SYDVKM. The CDR3 reads CASSPGGKEEKLFF. In DNA form, the CDR3 reads TGTGCCAGCAGCCCCGGGGGAAAGGAAGAAAAACTGTTTTTT.

In nucleotides, the CDR3 is TGTGCCAGCAGCTTAGCTACTAGCACAGATACGCAGTATTTT. Protein: CASSLATSTDTQYF. J is TRBJ2-3 and V is TRBV7-3, with D unclear. V lost 2 bases, J lost 0 bases, and 6 bases lay in between. CDR1 is SGHTA, CDR2 FQGTGA, per germline. This CDR3 is 14 amino acids long.

In DNA form, the CDR3 reads TGTGCCACCAGTGATAGCAGGGCCGCCTACGAGCAGTACTTC. Protein product: CATSDSRAAYEQYF. The chain combines TRBV24-1 with TRBJ2-5; tentatively, D is TRBD1 (5 bases). Near its end, the DNA agrees better with TRBJ2-7, so the J call may be wrong. The germline V gene encodes CDR1 KGHDR and CDR2 SFDVKD. The CDR3 runs 14 residues.

The V and J genes are TRBV25-1 and TRBJ2-7; possibly TRBD2 for D (6 bases). The length of the CDR3 is 15 residues. V was pared by 1 base and J by 4 bases, with 14 bases between. Germline assignment: CDR1 MGHDK and CDR2 SYGVNS. The CDR3 bases are TGTGCCAGCAGTGAATTACTCAGCGGGTCTTACGAGCAGTACTTC. This codes for CASSELLSGSYEQYF.

This chain joins TRBV11-2 and TRBJ2-3; 7 positions match TRBD2. The CDR3 length is 13 residues. Germline V gene data show CDR1 as SGHAT and CDR2 as FQNNGV. V lost 8 bases to trimming and J lost 3 bases; unmatched junction nucleotides: 5. CDR3 nucleotides: TGTGCCAGCTCCTGGGGGGGTACAGATACGCAGTATTTT. It is translated as CASSWGGTDTQYF.

V and J are TRBV29-1 and TRBJ2-2, with TRBD2 matching 13 bases. Trimming at V came to 7 bases and at J to 7 bases, leaving 6 bases not matched to a gene. The CDR3 contains 14 residues. In germline, CDR1 is SQVTM, CDR2 ANQGSEA. The chain's CDR3 is CSAGLAGEVGELFF. CDR3 DNA sequence: TGCAGCGCCGGACTAGCGGGAGAGGTCGGGGAGCTGTTTTTT.

This clone was counted once. J is TRBJ1-3 and V is TRBV19, with D unresolved. Trimming cost V 7 bases and J 5 bases, with 15 bases left between them. CDR1 and CDR2 (germline): LNHDA, SQIVND (reference sequence). There are 14 residues in the CDR3. The CDR3 nucleotides are TGTGCCAGTACGGATCGAGCCGGGAGAAACACCATATATTTT. Protein: CASTDRAGRNTIYF.

The V call is TRBV4-3, the J call TRBJ2-7; D not certain. CDR1 is LGHNA, CDR2 YSLEER, per germline. CDR3 size: 13 residues. The V and J ends lost 0 bases and 8 bases respectively, with 11 bases between them. CDR3 protein: CASSQDPRLQQYF. The DNA for the CDR3 is TGCGCCAGCAGCCAAGATCCCAGGCTACAGCAGTACTTC.

Notes on this clone: Other DNA variants within this sample encode the same CDR3. This chain joins TRBV19 and TRBJ1-5; 7 positions agree with TRBD1. The CDR3 totals 14 residues. V trimming: 3 bases; J trimming: 2 bases; junction bases outside the gene matches: 1. Germline CDR1 is LNHDA and CDR2 is SQIVND (reference sequence). The CDR3 protein is CASSIGTGNQPQHF. CDR3 bases: TGTGCCAGTAGTATTGGGACAGGCAATCAGCCCCAGCATTTT.

This chain connects TRBV7-3 to TRBJ2-1; 9 bases agree with TRBD2. The CDR3 runs 17 residues. Germline loops: CDR1 SGHTA, CDR2 FQGTGA. Losses at the gene ends were 6 bases for V and 4 bases for J; bases not matched to a gene: 13. CDR3 DNA: TGTGCCAGCAGTCACCGGGGTAGCGGGAGTTTGTACAATGAGCAGTTCTTC. This sequence encodes CASSHRGSGSLYNEQFF.

This clone occurred a few times. Other nucleotide sequences in the sample specify the same CDR3. The V call is TRBV6-5, the J call TRBJ1-1; weak D call: TRBD1 (5 bases). With 7 bases removed from V and 1 base from J, the gap between germline ends came to 7 bases. The germline gives CDR1 MNHEY, CDR2 SVGAGI. The CDR3 consists of 12 residues. CDR3 sequence: CASNQGNTEAFF. The CDR3 DNA sequence: TGTGCCAGCAACCAGGGGAACACTGAAGCTTTCTTT.

With respect to this clone: The identical CDR3 is also encoded by other nucleotide sequences in the sample. V is TRBV7-3 and J is TRBJ2-5, with D perhaps TRBD1 (6 bases). CDR3 size: 13 residues. The V end lost 4 bases, the J end lost 2 bases, and 8 bases lay between the germline ends. Germline lookup yields CDR1 SGHTA and CDR2 FQGTGA. The CDR3 region is CASSSGQQETQYF. The CDR3 bases are TGTGCCAGCAGCTCAGGACAGCAAGAGACCCAGTACTTC.

This clone was seen just once. V gene TRBV6-5 combines with J gene TRBJ2-5, with TRBD2 matching over 11 bases. The germline CDR1 and CDR2 sequences are MNHEY and SVGAGI. J lost 0 bases, V lost 4 bases, and 4 bases had no gene match. This CDR3 comprises 16 residues. The CDR3 DNA sequence: TGTGCCAGCAGTTTGGCACTAGCGGGAGACCAAGAGACCCAGTACTTC. Translated, it gives CASSLALAGDQETQYF.

The J gene is TRBJ2-7, the V gene TRBV7-9; TRBD1 aligns across 10 bases. V shed 1 base, J shed 2 bases, and the junction held 2 bases outside the gene matches. Germline V gene sequence: CDR1 SEHNR, CDR2 FQNEAQ (reference sequence). The CDR3 covers 15 residues. The CDR3 protein is CASSLGTGGTYEQYF. The CDR3 DNA reads TGTGCCAGCAGCTTAGGGACAGGGGGAACCTACGAGCAGTACTTC.

The chain joins TRBV6-5 to TRBJ1-3; no clear D gene. Germline V gene lookup returns CDR1 MNHEY and CDR2 SVGAGI. The CDR3 totals 15 residues. Trimming shortened V by 10 bases and J by 0 bases, and 16 bases separated the two germline ends. The CDR3 reads CATLESFFSGNTIYF. The CDR3 bases are TGTGCCACCCTCGAGAGTTTTTTCTCTGGAAACACCATATATTTT.

This chain links TRBV28 with TRBJ1-2, with D unresolved. V lost 3 bases and J lost 5, with 16 bases in between. The CDR3 sequence is 15 residues long. Looked up from germline, CDR1 is MDHEN and CDR2 is SYDVKM. The DNA of the CDR3 is TGTGCCAGCAGTTTGCTCCTAGTGGAGGGATATGGCTACACCTTC. Residues: CASSLLLVEGYGYTF.